Sequencing of this T cell receptor beta chain was carried out in a study of T cell changes during pregnancy in multiple sclerosis. This CDR3 region has 15 residues. Per germline, CDR1 SNHLY and CDR2 FYNNEI. Trimming took off 6 bases at V and 0 bases at J, with 14 bases between the two ends. Method: immunoSEQ multiplex PCR; TCRdb's copy keeps in-frame clones and lacks some. The sample shows about 12,000 clones, 86% of them seen only once. This TCR was recovered from a female donor in good health, enrolled as a control in a pregnancy study. The chain links TRBV2 to TRBJ1-2, with TRBD1 as a possible D gene (6 bases). The sample consisted of CD8+ T cells from peripheral blood mononuclear cells, taken in the second trimester of pregnancy. The DNA for the CDR3 is TGTGCCAGCAGGTACAACAGGGCTGCTAACTATGGCTACACCTTC. Encoded protein: CASRYNRAANYGYTF.